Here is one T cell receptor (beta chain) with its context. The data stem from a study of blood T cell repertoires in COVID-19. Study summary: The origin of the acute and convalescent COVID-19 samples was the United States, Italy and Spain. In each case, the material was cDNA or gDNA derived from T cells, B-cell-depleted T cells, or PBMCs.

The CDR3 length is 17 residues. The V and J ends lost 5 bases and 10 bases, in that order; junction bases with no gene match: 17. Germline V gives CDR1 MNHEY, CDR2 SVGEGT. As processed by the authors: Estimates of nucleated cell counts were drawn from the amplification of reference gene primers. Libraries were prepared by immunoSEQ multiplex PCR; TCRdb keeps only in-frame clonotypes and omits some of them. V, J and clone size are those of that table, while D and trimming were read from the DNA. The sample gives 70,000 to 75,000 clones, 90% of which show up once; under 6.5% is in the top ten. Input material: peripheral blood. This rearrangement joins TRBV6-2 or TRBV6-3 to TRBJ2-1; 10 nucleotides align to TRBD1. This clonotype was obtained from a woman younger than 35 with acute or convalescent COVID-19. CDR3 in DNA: TGTGCCAGCAGTACTCCCAGGGGGGGACAGGGGTCAACGGAGCAGTTCTTC. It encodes CASSTPRGGQGSTEQFF.